This is a list of T cell receptor beta chains from one sample in a study of shared clonotypes between healthy human individuals. Clones were sequenced by immunoSEQ multiplex PCR, and TCRdb holds only the in-frame ones, with some missing. Here the sample spans around 1,000,000 clones, roughly 80% being singletons. Input material: memory CD4+ T cells from PBMCs. These receptors all stem from a young man in good health. Some clones in this sample may be carry-over from other donors' samples. The CDR3 runs from the conserved cysteine through the conserved F or W. D genes are given only for firm matches. Not every row has a clone size; where given, it reads once, few, many or a size class.

v_call	clone_size	j_call	d_call	cdr3_aa	cdr3_nt
TRBV4-1	NA	TRBJ2-2	TRBD2	CASSRDGGGYTGELFF	TGCGCCAGCAGCCGAGACGGGGGGGGCTACACCGGGGAGCTGTTTTTT
TRBV6-6	once	TRBJ2-1	TRBD1	CASSSGTGTNEQFF	TGTGCCAGCAGTTCTGGGACAGGGACCAATGAGCAGTTCTTC
TRBV29-1	NA	TRBJ1-1	NA	CSLRSSMNTEAFF	TGCAGCCTGAGATCATCAATGAACACTGAAGCTTTCTTT
TRBV11-2	NA	TRBJ2-7	TRBD2	CASSRGLLGLALYEQYF	TGTGCCAGCAGCCGAGGTCTCTTGGGACTAGCTCTCTACGAGCAGTACTTC
TRBV30	NA	TRBJ1-2	TRBD1	CAWSVQGVGGYTF	TGTGCCTGGAGTGTACAGGGGGTTGGTGGCTACACCTTC
TRBV4-1	NA	TRBJ2-1	TRBD2	CASSRGGLAGLGNEQFF	TGCGCCAGCAGCCGGGGAGGCCTAGCGGGACTGGGCAATGAGCAGTTCTTC
TRBV7-2	NA	TRBJ1-1	NA	CASSVYQGLLTEAFF	TGTGCCAGCAGCGTATACCAGGGGCTCCTAACTGAAGCTTTCTTT
TRBV5-1	NA	TRBJ2-7	TRBD2	CASSPGTSGALYEQYF	TGCGCCAGCAGCCCCGGGACTAGCGGGGCCCTCTACGAGCAGTACTTC
TRBV6-1	NA	TRBJ1-6	NA	CASRASYNSPLHF	TGTGCCAGCAGGGCAAGTTATAATTCACCCCTCCACTTT
TRBV5-1	many	TRBJ2-5	NA	CASSLLGSGQETQYF	TGCGCCAGCAGCTTATTAGGGAGTGGGCAAGAGACCCAGTACTTC
TRBV10-2	NA	TRBJ2-1	TRBD1	CASRTGTGTLNEQFF	TGCGCCAGCAGAACCGGGACAGGGACTCTCAATGAGCAGTTCTTC
TRBV28	few	TRBJ1-1	TRBD1	CASSPQTGGYTEAFF	TGTGCCAGCAGTCCCCAGACAGGGGGGTACACTGAAGCTTTCTTT
TRBV9	NA	TRBJ2-4	TRBD2	CASSTAPGTSGALAKNIQYF	TGTGCCAGCAGCACAGCCCCGGGGACTAGCGGAGCCCTAGCCAAAAACATTCAGTACTTC
TRBV6-5	NA	TRBJ2-5	TRBD2	CASTSLAAKGETQYF	TGTGCCAGCACTTCCCTAGCGGCCAAGGGGGAGACCCAGTACTTC
TRBV4-1	NA	TRBJ2-7	TRBD1	CASSPRDRGREQYF	TGCGCCAGCAGCCCCCGGGACAGGGGGCGGGAGCAGTACTTC
TRBV11-3	NA	TRBJ2-1	TRBD2	CASSLVRTSGGYNEQFF	TGTGCCAGCAGCTTAGTACGGACTAGCGGAGGCTACAATGAGCAGTTCTTC
TRBV27	NA	TRBJ1-2	NA	CASSLVGIGSGYTF	TGTGCCAGCAGTTTAGTTGGGATTGGGTCTGGCTACACCTTC
TRBV27	NA	TRBJ2-5	NA	CASSFYGPQETQYF	TGTGCCAGCAGTTTTTACGGCCCACAAGAGACCCAGTACTTC
TRBV28	NA	TRBJ1-2	NA	CASTRTDGYTF	TGTGCCAGCACCAGGACTGATGGCTACACCTTC
TRBV28	NA	TRBJ2-1	NA	CASSLGDNEQFF	TGTGCCAGCAGTTTGGGAGACAATGAGCAGTTCTTC
TRBV19	NA	TRBJ1-1	NA	CASSVLQGGTEAFF	TGTGCCAGTAGTGTCTTACAGGGAGGGACTGAAGCTTTCTTT
TRBV28	NA	TRBJ2-7	NA	CASSLGGLYEQYF	TGTGCCAGCAGTTTAGGGGGACTTTACGAGCAGTACTTC
TRBV5-8	once	TRBJ2-4	NA	CASSLEVAKNIQYF	TGTGCCAGCAGCTTGGAGGTAGCCAAAAACATTCAGTACTTC
TRBV2	NA	TRBJ2-1	NA	CASSPTVGYNEQFF	TGTGCCAGCAGTCCAACCGTAGGATACAATGAGCAGTTCTTC
TRBV5-3	NA	TRBJ1-5	NA	CARSSAGHQQPQHF	TGTGCCAGAAGCTCGGCGGGACACCAACAGCCCCAGCATTTT
TRBV10-2	NA	TRBJ1-5	TRBD1	CASSEQGGPQPQHF	TGCGCCAGCAGTGAGCAAGGGGGCCCTCAGCCCCAGCATTTT
TRBV27	NA	TRBJ2-7	NA	CASRITGIWSYEQYF	TGTGCCAGCAGGATAACAGGTATTTGGTCCTACGAGCAGTACTTC
TRBV19	many	TRBJ1-2	NA	CASTPGRLGYTF	TGTGCCAGTACCCCGGGCCGTCTTGGCTACACCTTC
TRBV30	few	TRBJ1-2	NA	CAWRKGGYTF	TGTGCCTGGAGGAAAGGTGGCTACACCTTC
TRBV18	once	TRBJ2-7	NA	CASSPPFTYEQYF	TGTGCCAGCTCACCCCCATTTACCTACGAGCAGTACTTC
TRBV30	NA	TRBJ1-6	NA	CAWGPGTNSSPLHF	TGTGCCTGGGGTCCCGGGACTAATAGTTCACCCCTCCACTTT
TRBV7-8	NA	TRBJ2-1	NA	CASSIGRAEYNEQFF	TGTGCCAGCAGTATAGGGCGGGCGGAGTACAATGAGCAGTTCTTC
TRBV27	NA	TRBJ2-7	TRBD1	CASSGKDRVLSYEQYF	TGTGCCAGCAGTGGCAAAGACAGGGTACTTTCCTACGAGCAGTACTTC
TRBV10-3	once	TRBJ2-3	NA	CAISALMGEQGTDTQYF	TGTGCCATCAGTGCCTTAATGGGGGAGCAGGGCACAGATACGCAGTATTTT
TRBV7-2	NA	TRBJ2-1	NA	CASSLGNEQFF	TGTGCCAGCAGCTTGGGCAATGAGCAGTTCTTC
TRBV6-1	NA	TRBJ1-4	TRBD1	CASDRDREHELFF	TGTGCCTCAGACCGGGACAGGGAACATGAACTGTTTTTT
TRBV14	NA	TRBJ2-4	NA	CASSPLGAGNIQYF	TGTGCCAGCAGCCCATTAGGGGCTGGGAACATTCAGTACTTC
TRBV6-6	NA	TRBJ2-7	TRBD1	CASSPTGGGYEQYF	TGTGCCAGCAGTCCGACAGGGGGGGGCTACGAGCAGTACTTC
TRBV2	few	TRBJ2-3	TRBD2	CASSPMLAGNTDTQYF	TGTGCCAGCAGCCCCATGTTAGCGGGAAACACAGATACGCAGTATTTT
TRBV6-6	NA	TRBJ1-1	NA	CASRGGAGDVTEAFF	TGTGCCAGCAGAGGGGGTGCGGGGGACGTCACTGAAGCTTTCTTT
TRBV7-2	NA	TRBJ2-3	TRBD1	CASSLRQGTITDTQYF	TGTGCCAGCAGCCTAAGACAGGGAACGATCACAGATACGCAGTATTTT
TRBV5-5	NA	TRBJ1-5	TRBD1	CASSLAFEPEAQGAQPQHF	TGTGCCAGCAGCTTGGCCTTTGAACCGGAGGCGCAGGGGGCCCAGCCCCAGCATTTT
TRBV27	NA	TRBJ2-1	NA	CASSLTLRRNEQFF	TGTGCCAGCAGTTTAACCCTCCGCAGGAATGAGCAGTTCTTC
TRBV7-6	NA	TRBJ2-7	TRBD1	CASSFRQGFTYEQYF	TGTGCCAGCAGCTTTCGACAGGGGTTTACCTACGAGCAGTACTTC
TRBV9	NA	TRBJ1-3	NA	CASSVGGGNTIYF	TGTGCCAGCAGCGTAGGGGGTGGAAACACCATATATTTT
TRBV25-1	once	TRBJ2-2	TRBD1	CASSVRQGNTGELFF	TGTGCCAGCAGTGTCCGACAGGGTAACACCGGGGAGCTGTTTTTT
TRBV18	NA	TRBJ2-6	TRBD1	CASSTQGAGSGANVLTF	TGTGCCAGCTCAACACAGGGGGCTGGTTCTGGGGCCAACGTCCTGACTTTC
TRBV7-2	NA	TRBJ2-1	NA	CASSQGPGSSYNEQFF	TGTGCCAGCAGTCAGGGGCCGGGGTCCTCCTACAATGAGCAGTTCTTC
TRBV5-4	NA	TRBJ2-2	TRBD2	CASSLAGGANTGELFF	TGTGCCAGCAGCTTGGCCGGGGGGGCGAACACCGGGGAGCTGTTTTTT
TRBV7-2	NA	TRBJ2-2	NA	CASSAPGTGELFF	TGTGCCAGCAGCGCCCCAGGGACCGGGGAGCTGTTTTTT
TRBV6-6	NA	TRBJ2-7	TRBD1	CASSAPGTGSFHEQYF	TGTGCCAGCAGCGCACCGGGGACAGGCTCTTTTCATGAGCAGTACTTC
TRBV7-2	NA	TRBJ2-5	NA	CASSLVREETQYF	TGTGCCAGCAGCTTAGTCAGGGAGGAGACCCAGTACTTC
TRBV2	NA	TRBJ1-1	NA	CASATTYTEAFF	TGTGCCAGTGCCACGACTTACACTGAAGCTTTCTTT
TRBV30	NA	TRBJ2-3	NA	CAWSRPTGYSDTQYF	TGTGCCTGGAGCCGACCGACAGGTTACTCAGATACGCAGTATTTT
TRBV9	NA	TRBJ1-3	TRBD1	CASSASLTGSGNTIYF	TGTGCCAGCAGCGCATCGCTGACAGGGTCCGGAAACACCATATATTTT
TRBV29-1	few	TRBJ2-4	NA	CSVAQRTKNIQYF	TGCAGCGTTGCTCAACGAACCAAAAACATTCAGTACTTC
TRBV6-1	NA	TRBJ1-5	NA	CASSGAGGSNQPQHF	TGTGCCAGCAGTGGGGCAGGAGGGAGCAATCAGCCCCAGCATTTT